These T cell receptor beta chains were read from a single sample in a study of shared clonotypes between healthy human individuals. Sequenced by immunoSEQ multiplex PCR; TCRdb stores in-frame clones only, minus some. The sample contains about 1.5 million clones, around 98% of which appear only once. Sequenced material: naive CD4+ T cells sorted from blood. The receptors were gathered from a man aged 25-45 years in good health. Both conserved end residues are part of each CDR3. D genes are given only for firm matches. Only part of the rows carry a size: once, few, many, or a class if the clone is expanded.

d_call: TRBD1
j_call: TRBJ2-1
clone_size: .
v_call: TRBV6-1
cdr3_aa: CASKQQGFSYNEQFF
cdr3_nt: TGTGCCAGCAAACAACAGGGGTTTTCCTACAATGAGCAGTTCTTC

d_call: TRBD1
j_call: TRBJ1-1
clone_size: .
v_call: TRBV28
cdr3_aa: CASGTAPVNTEAFF
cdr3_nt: TGTGCCTCTGGGACAGCTCCCGTAAATACTGAAGCTTTCTTT

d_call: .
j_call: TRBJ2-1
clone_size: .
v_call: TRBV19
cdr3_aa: CASIGGSSYNEQFF
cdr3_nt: TGTGCCAGTATAGGGGGTAGCTCCTACAATGAGCAGTTCTTC

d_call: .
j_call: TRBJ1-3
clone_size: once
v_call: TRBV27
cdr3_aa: CASSFTGSGNTIYF
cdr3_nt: TGTGCCAGCAGCTTTACAGGGTCTGGAAACACCATATATTTT

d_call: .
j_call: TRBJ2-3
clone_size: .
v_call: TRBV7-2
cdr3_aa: CASSFFKGTDTQYF
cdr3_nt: TGTGCCAGCAGCTTCTTTAAGGGCACAGATACGCAGTATTTT

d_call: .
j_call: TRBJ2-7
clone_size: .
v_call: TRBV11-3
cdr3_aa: CASSLENSYEQYF
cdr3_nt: TGTGCCAGCAGCTTAGAAAATTCCTACGAGCAGTACTTC

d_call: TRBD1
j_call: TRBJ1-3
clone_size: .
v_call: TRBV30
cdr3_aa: CAWSGDRGLGNTIYF
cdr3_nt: TGTGCCTGGAGTGGCGACAGGGGGCTAGGAAACACCATATATTTT

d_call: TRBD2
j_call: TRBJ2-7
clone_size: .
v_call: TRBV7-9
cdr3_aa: CASSPGLLAGAYEQYF
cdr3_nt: TGTGCCAGCAGCCCAGGCCTTCTAGCGGGAGCCTACGAGCAGTACTTC

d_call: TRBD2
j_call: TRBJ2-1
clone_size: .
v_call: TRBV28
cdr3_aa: CASSLIGSSGSGEQFF
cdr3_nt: TGTGCCAGCAGTTTAATCGGGTCTAGCGGGAGTGGAGAGCAGTTCTTC

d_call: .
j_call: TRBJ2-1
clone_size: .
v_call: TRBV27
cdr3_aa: CASSLVRWSPNNEQFF
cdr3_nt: TGTGCCAGCAGTTTAGTCAGGTGGTCTCCGAACAATGAGCAGTTCTTC

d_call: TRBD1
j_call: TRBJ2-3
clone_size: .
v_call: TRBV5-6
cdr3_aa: CASSLIIGQGSTDTQYF
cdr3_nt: TGTGCCAGCAGCCTAATAATTGGACAGGGAAGCACAGATACGCAGTATTTT

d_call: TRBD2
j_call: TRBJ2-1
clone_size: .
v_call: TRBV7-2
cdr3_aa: CASSFRDYQNNEQFF
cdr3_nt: TGTGCCAGCAGCTTTAGGGACTACCAAAACAATGAGCAGTTCTTC

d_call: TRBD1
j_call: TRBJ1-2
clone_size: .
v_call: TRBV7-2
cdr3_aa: CASSLGGQGADGYTF
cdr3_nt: TGTGCCAGCAGCTTAGGGGGACAGGGTGCCGATGGCTACACCTTC

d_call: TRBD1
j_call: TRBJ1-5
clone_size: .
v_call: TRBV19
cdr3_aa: CASSIGGQGIPQPQHF
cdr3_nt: TGTGCCAGTAGTATAGGGGGACAGGGGATCCCTCAGCCCCAGCATTTT

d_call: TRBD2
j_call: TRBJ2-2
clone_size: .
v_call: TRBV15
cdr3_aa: CATSRRGRGTGELFF
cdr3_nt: TGTGCCACCAGCAGACGCGGGAGGGGTACCGGGGAGCTGTTTTTT

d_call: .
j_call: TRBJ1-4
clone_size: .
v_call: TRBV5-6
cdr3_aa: CASSHTATRDEKLFF
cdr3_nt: TGTGCCAGCAGTCATACGGCGACAAGGGATGAAAAACTGTTTTTT

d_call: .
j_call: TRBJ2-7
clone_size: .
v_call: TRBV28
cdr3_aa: CASSSSGAEGYEQYF
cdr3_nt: TGTGCCAGCAGTTCGTCCGGGGCGGAAGGCTACGAGCAGTACTTC

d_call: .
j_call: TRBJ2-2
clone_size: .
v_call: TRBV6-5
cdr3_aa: CASSPSPPGELFF
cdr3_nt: TGTGCCAGCAGTCCCTCCCCGCCCGGGGAGCTGTTTTTT

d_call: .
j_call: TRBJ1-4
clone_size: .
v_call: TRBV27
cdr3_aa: CASSLSRLGVKLFF
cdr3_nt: TGTGCCAGCAGTTTATCCCGGTTGGGGGTAAAACTGTTTTTT

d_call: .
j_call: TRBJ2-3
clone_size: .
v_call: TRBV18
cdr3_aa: CASSPFPADPDTQYF
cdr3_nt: TGTGCCAGCTCACCATTCCCAGCAGACCCGGATACGCAGTATTTT

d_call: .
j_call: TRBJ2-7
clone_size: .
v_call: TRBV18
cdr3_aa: CASSPPNGRTSYEQYF
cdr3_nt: TGTGCCAGCTCACCACCGAACGGGCGAACCAGTTACGAGCAGTACTTC

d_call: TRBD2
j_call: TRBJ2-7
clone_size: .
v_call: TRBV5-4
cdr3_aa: CASSRTSGLSSYEQYF
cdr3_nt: TGTGCCAGCAGCCGGACTAGCGGGCTGAGCTCCTACGAGCAGTACTTC

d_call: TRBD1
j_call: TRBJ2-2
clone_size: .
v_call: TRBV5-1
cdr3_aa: CASTLRGQGAGTGELFF
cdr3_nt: TGCGCCAGCACCCTGAGGGGGCAGGGGGCCGGCACCGGGGAGCTGTTTTTT

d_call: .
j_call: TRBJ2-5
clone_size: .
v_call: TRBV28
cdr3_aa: CASSLMGQRQETQYF
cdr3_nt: TGTGCCAGCAGTTTAATGGGCCAGCGACAAGAGACCCAGTACTTC

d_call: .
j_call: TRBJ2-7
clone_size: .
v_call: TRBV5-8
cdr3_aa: CASSFWWDTSAYEQYF
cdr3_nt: TGTGCCAGCAGCTTTTGGTGGGACACCAGCGCCTACGAGCAGTACTTC

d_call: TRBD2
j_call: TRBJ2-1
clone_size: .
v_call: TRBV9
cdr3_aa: CASSVSGSYNEQFF
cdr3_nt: TGTGCCAGCAGCGTAAGCGGGAGTTACAATGAGCAGTTCTTC

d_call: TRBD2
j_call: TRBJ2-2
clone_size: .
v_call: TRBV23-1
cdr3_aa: CASSPVAGYERTGELFF
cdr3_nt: TGCGCCAGCAGTCCTGTAGCGGGATACGAACGGACCGGGGAGCTGTTTTTT

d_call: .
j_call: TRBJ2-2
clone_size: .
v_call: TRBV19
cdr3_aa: CASSISGTTGELFF
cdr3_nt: TGTGCCAGTAGTATATCTGGAACTACCGGGGAGCTGTTTTTT

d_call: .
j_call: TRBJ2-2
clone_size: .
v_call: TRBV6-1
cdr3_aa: CASSEAEWSTTGELFF
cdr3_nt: TGTGCCAGCAGTGAAGCGGAGTGGAGTACCACCGGGGAGCTGTTTTTT

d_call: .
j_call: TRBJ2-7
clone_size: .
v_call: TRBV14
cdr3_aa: CASSQPPGVQYF
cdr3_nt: TGTGCCAGCAGCCAACCCCCCGGTGTGCAGTACTTC

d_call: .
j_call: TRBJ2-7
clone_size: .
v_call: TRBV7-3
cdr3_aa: CASSFLSGDSYEQYF
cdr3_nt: TGTGCCAGCAGCTTCTTATCGGGGGACTCCTACGAGCAGTACTTC

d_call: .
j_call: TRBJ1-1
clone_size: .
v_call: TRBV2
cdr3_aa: CASTGDMNTEAFF
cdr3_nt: TGTGCCAGCACGGGGGACATGAACACTGAAGCTTTCTTT

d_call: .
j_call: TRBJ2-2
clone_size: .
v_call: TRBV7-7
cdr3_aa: CASSFLTGELFF
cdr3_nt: TGTGCTAGCAGTTTCCTTACCGGGGAGCTGTTTTTT

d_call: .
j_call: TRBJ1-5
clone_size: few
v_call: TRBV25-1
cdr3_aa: CASSLTGTGNQPQHF
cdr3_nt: TGTGCCAGCAGTCTCACAGGGACTGGCAATCAGCCCCAGCATTTT

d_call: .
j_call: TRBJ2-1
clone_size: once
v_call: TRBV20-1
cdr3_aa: CSGDTGTSQFF
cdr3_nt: TGCAGTGGCGACACCGGGACCAGTCAGTTCTTC

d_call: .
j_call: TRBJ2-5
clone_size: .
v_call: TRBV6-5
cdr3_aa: CASSDYFQETQYF
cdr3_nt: TGTGCCAGCAGTGACTATTTCCAAGAGACCCAGTACTTC

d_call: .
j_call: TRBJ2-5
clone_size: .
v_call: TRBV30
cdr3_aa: CAWSVRKETQYF
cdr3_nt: TGTGCCTGGAGTGTACGGAAAGAGACCCAGTACTTC

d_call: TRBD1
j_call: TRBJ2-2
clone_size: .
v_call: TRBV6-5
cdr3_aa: CASSRQGRELFF
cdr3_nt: TGTGCCAGCAGTAGACAGGGGCGGGAGCTGTTTTTT

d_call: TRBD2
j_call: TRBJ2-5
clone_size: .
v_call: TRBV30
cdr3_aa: CAWSGGRAGGTETQYF
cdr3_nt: TGTGCCTGGAGCGGGGGGCGAGCGGGAGGGACAGAGACCCAGTACTTC

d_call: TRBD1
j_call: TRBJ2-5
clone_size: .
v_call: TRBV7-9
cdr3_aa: CASSESRTGKQETQYF
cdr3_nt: TGTGCCAGCAGCGAATCCAGGACAGGGAAGCAAGAGACCCAGTACTTC

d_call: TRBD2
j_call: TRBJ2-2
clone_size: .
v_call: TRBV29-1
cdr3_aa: CSVPPSGGGNTGELFF
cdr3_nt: TGCAGCGTCCCCCCTAGCGGGGGAGGGAACACCGGGGAGCTGTTTTTT

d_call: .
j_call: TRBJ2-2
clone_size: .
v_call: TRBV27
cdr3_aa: CASSTLKPFTGELFF
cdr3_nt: TGTGCCAGCAGTACACTTAAGCCTTTCACCGGGGAGCTGTTTTTT

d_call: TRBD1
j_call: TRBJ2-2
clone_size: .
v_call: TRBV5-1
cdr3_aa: CASSEDRVSAGELFF
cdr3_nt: TGCGCCAGCAGCGAGGACAGGGTATCTGCCGGGGAGCTGTTTTTT

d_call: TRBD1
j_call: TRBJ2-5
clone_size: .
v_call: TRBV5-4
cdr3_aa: CASSGNTGGTGQQETQYF
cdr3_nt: TGTGCCAGCAGCGGTAATACCGGGGGGACAGGGCAACAAGAGACCCAGTACTTC

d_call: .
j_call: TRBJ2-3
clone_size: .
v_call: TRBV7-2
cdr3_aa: CASSLGMGTDTQYF
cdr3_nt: TGTGCCAGCAGCCTGGGAATGGGTACAGATACGCAGTATTTT

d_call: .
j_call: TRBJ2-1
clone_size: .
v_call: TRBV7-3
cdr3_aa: CASSMGHSPYNEQFF
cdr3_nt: TGTGCCAGCAGCATGGGACATAGCCCCTACAATGAGCAGTTCTTC

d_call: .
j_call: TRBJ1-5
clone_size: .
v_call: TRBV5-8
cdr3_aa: CASRPGLSNQPQHF
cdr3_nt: TGTGCCAGCAGGCCTGGACTGAGCAATCAGCCCCAGCATTTT

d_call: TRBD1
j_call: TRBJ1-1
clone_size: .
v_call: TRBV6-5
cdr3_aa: CASSWQGVNTEAFF
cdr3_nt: TGTGCCAGCAGTTGGCAGGGGGTTAACACTGAAGCTTTCTTT

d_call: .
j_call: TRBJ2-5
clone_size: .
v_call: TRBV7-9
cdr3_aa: CASRGGGGETQYF
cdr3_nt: TGTGCCAGCAGGGGAGGAGGAGGTGAGACCCAGTACTTC

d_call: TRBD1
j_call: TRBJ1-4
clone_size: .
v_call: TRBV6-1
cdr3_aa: CASSEYRRTGLSNEKLFF
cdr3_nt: TGTGCCAGCAGTGAATATCGTCGGACAGGACTGTCTAATGAAAAACTGTTTTTT

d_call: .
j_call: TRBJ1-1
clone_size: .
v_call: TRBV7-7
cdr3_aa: CASSFNEYTEAFF
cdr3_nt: TGTGCCAGCAGCTTCAACGAGTACACTGAAGCTTTCTTT

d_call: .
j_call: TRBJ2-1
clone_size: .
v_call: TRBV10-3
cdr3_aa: CAIKISAYNEQFF
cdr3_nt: TGTGCCATAAAGATCTCAGCCTACAATGAGCAGTTCTTC

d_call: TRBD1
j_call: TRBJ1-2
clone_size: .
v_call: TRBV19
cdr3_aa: CASTSNGQGVYGYTF
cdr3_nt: TGTGCCAGTACCTCTAACGGACAGGGGGTCTATGGCTACACCTTC

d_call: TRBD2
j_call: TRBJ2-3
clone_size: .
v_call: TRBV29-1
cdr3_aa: CSVQGRATDTQYF
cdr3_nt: TGCAGCGTCCAAGGGAGGGCGACAGATACGCAGTATTTT

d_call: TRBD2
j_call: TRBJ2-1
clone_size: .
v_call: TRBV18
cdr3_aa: CASSPSGSGVLGEQFF
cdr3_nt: TGTGCCAGCTCACCAAGCGGGAGTGGTGTACTAGGTGAGCAGTTCTTC

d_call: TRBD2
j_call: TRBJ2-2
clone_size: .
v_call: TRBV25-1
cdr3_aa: CASSGLAGEVVGELFF
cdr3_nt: TGTGCCAGCAGTGGCTTAGCGGGAGAGGTAGTAGGGGAGCTGTTTTTT

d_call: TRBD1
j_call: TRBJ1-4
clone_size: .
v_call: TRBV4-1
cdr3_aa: CASSKTGATNEKLFF
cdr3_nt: TGCGCCAGCAGCAAAACAGGGGCAACTAATGAAAAACTGTTTTTT

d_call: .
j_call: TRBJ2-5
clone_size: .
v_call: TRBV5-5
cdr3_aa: CASSLVFTAHQETQYF
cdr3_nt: TGTGCCAGCAGCTTGGTGTTTACAGCGCACCAAGAGACCCAGTACTTC

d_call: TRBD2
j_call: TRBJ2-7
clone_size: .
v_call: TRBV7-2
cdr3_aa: CASSRPGTRINEQYF
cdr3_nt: TGTGCCAGCAGCAGACCCGGGACTAGAATCAACGAGCAGTACTTC